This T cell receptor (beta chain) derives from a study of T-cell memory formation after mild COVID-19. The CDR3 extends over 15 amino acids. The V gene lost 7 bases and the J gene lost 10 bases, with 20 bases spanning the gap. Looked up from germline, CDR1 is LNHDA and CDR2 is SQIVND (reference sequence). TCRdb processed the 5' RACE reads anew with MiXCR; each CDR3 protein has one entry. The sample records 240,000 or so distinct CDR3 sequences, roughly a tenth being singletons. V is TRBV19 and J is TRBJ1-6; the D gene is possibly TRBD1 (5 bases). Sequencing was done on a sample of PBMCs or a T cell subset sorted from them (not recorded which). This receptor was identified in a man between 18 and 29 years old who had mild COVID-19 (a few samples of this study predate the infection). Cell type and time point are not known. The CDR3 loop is CASNPGRKLISPLHF. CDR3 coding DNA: TGTGCCAGTAACCCAGGGCGCAAGCTAATCTCACCCCTCCACTTT.